A single sample is the source of the 22 T cell receptor beta chains below, sequenced in a study of T cells in localized non-small cell lung cancer. Here immunoSEQ multiplex PCR was the method, and the copy in TCRdb shows in-frame clones only, minus some. The sample contains 30,000 to 40,000 clones, approximately 83% of which appear only once. The source was peripheral blood, collected before any cancer treatment. The receptor set was obtained from a man aged 35 to 70 with stage I lung adenocarcinoma.

For the CDR3, the DNA is TGCAGCGTCACGGACGGCGGGGCTTTATTCGGGCAGTTCTTC. It is translated as CSVTDGGALFGQFF. The chain joins TRBV29-1 to TRBJ2-1; weak D call: TRBD2 (6 bases). Germline V gene lookup returns CDR1 SQVTM and CDR2 ANQGSEA. This CDR3 region has 14 residues. The V and J ends lost 6 bases and 12 bases respectively, with 24 bases between them.

The chain employs TRBV28 and TRBJ2-7; D ambiguous. The CDR3 has 16 residues. Germline V CDR1 and CDR2: MDHEN, SYDVKM. Trimming took off 5 bases at V and 0 bases at J, with 17 bases between the two ends. CDR3 loop: CASSPRVTVSSYEQYF. DNA of the CDR3: TGTGCCAGCAGTCCCCGTGTTACGGTGAGCTCCTACGAGCAGTACTTC.

The V gene is TRBV4-2, the J gene TRBJ2-1, with D tentatively TRBD2 (5 bases). The CDR3 runs 16 residues. The germline CDR1 and CDR2 sequences are LGHNA and YNFKEQ. With 1 base removed from V and 9 bases from J, the gap between germline ends came to 19 bases. The CDR3 nucleotides read TGTGCCAGCAGCCAAGTAACCGGGATAAACGCCGCTGAGCAGTTCTTC. Protein product: CASSQVTGINAAEQFF.

For this clone: At one of its ends the junction is not consistent with the germline gene, which may arise from a read error. The gene calls are TRBV28 and TRBJ1-1; no reliable D call. The V gene's germline CDR1 is MDHEN and CDR2 SYDVKM. The CDR3 runs to 15 residues. The CDR3 loop is CASGLRRQPNTEAFF. The DNA of the CDR3 is TGTGCCAGCGGTTTACGCCGGCAACCGAACACTGAAGCTTTCTTT.

This sequence joins TRBV7-9 and TRBJ2-5; D remains ambiguous. The germline V gene has CDR1 SEHNR and CDR2 FQNEAQ (reference sequence). This CDR3 contains 11 residues. In DNA, the CDR3 is TGTGCATTTAGTACTACGGAGACCCAGTACTTC. It yields the protein CAFSTTETQYF.

The chain joins TRBV5-1 to TRBJ2-7; 11 bases align to TRBD1. V lost 4 bases to trimming and J lost 2 bases; unmatched junction nucleotides: 5. The length of the CDR3 is 15 residues. Germline V gives CDR1 SGHRS, CDR2 YFSETQ. CDR3 sequence (DNA): TGCGCCAGCAGCGGGGGACAGGGGGGCGCCTACGAGCAGTACTTC. Translation: CASSGGQGGAYEQYF.

J is TRBJ2-2 and V is TRBV7-2; D is possibly TRBD2 (5 bases). The CDR3 is 15 residues long. The V end lost 2 bases, the J end lost 4 bases, and 11 bases lay between the germline ends. Germline values: CDR1 SGHTA, CDR2 FQGNSA. CDR3 loop: CASSLRGLTTGELFF. CDR3 sequence (DNA): TGTGCCAGCAGCTTACGAGGGCTGACCACCGGGGAGCTGTTTTTT.

The chain is built from TRBV28 and TRBJ1-4; D is possibly TRBD1 (6 bases). V shed 3 bases and J shed 7 bases, with 18 bases lying between them. This CDR3 has 16 amino acids. CDR1 and CDR2 from the germline V gene are MDHEN and SYDVKM. CDR3 region: CASSFVSGGAGEKLFF. In DNA, the CDR3 is TGTGCCAGCAGTTTCGTTTCCGGGGGCGCCGGTGAAAAACTGTTTTTT.

The V call is TRBV2, the J call TRBJ1-2, with 7 nucleotides matching TRBD1. The V gene's germline CDR1 is SNHLY and CDR2 FYNNEI. The CDR3 covers 14 residues. Germline trimming cut 5 bases from V and 5 bases from J; bases unmatched to any gene: 8. CDR3 nucleotide sequence: TGTGCCAGCAGTTACCAGGGGGTCAGTTATGGCTACACCTTC. Protein: CASSYQGVSYGYTF.

CDR3 region: CSAYGRVWDGYTF. For the CDR3, the DNA is TGCAGCGCTTACGGCAGGGTATGGGATGGCTACACCTTC. V usage is TRBV29-1 and J usage is TRBJ1-2; tentative D call: TRBD1 (5 bases). The length of the CDR3 is 13 residues. The germline V gene has CDR1 SQVTM and CDR2 ANQGSEA. The V gene lost 7 bases and the J gene lost 6 bases, with 18 bases spanning the gap.

The chain couples TRBV5-5 to TRBJ2-5; D possibly corresponds to TRBD1 (7 bases). From germline, CDR1 is SGHKS and CDR2 YYEKEE (reference sequence). This CDR3 is built from 15 residues. V was clipped by 4 bases and J by 5 bases, with 18 bases between them. The CDR3 is CASSLGTQGRETQYF. As DNA, the CDR3 is TGTGCCAGCAGCCTCGGGACACAGGGGAGGGAGACCCAGTACTTC. The full variable domain, with the rest looked up from reference TRBV5-5 and TRBJ2-5, is DAGVTQSPTHLIKTRGQQVTLRCSPISGHKSVSWYQQVLGQGPQFIFQYYEKEERGRGNFPDRFSARQFPNYSSELNVNALLLGDSALYLCASSLGTQGRETQYFGPGTRLLVL.

The chain carries TRBV6-1 and TRBJ2-7; a weak D match, TRBD2 (6 bases). Trimming stripped 2 bases from V and 0 bases from J, with 11 bases between. CDR1 and CDR2 (germline): MNHNS, SASEGT. There are 15 residues in the CDR3. The CDR3 loop is CASSERRGYSYEQYF. The CDR3 bases are TGTGCCAGCAGTGAACGGCGGGGCTACTCCTACGAGCAGTACTTC.

The gene calls are TRBV7-3 and TRBJ2-7; D possibly corresponds to TRBD2 (6 bases). Trimming removed 2 bases from V and 6 bases from J, with 11 bases in between. This CDR3 has 13 amino acids. Germline assignment: CDR1 SGHTA and CDR2 FQGTGA. DNA for the CDR3: TGTGCCAGCAGCTTACAGGAGGGCAGCGAGCAGTACTTC. Amino acid sequence: CASSLQEGSEQYF.

V and J are TRBV30 and TRBJ2-1; D remains unclear. Trimming cost V 3 bases and J 10 bases, with 4 bases left between them. The CDR3 extends over 9 amino acids. Per germline, CDR1 GTSNPN and CDR2 SVGIG (reference sequence). In nucleotides, the CDR3 is TGTGCCTGGAGATCGGAGCAGTTCTTC. Its translation: CAWRSEQFF.

The rearrangement links TRBV7-2 to TRBJ1-6; no reliable D call. Germline V gives CDR1 SGHTA, CDR2 FQGNSA. Trimming cost V 2 bases and J 6 bases, with 17 bases left between them. CDR3 length: 17 amino acids. CDR3 bases: TGTGCCAGCAGCTTATCCCCCCAGCAGCTACCTAATTCACCCCTCCACTTT. It translates to CASSLSPQQLPNSPLHF.

This chain links TRBV14 with TRBJ2-7; D gene ambiguous. Trimming left V 0 bases short and J 0 bases short, with 9 bases between. Germline loops: CDR1 SGHDN, CDR2 FVKESK. The CDR3 has 15 residues. The CDR3 loop reads CASSQDVGSSYEQYF. In DNA, the CDR3 is TGTGCCAGCAGCCAAGATGTGGGAAGCTCCTACGAGCAGTACTTC. Looking up the rest from reference TRBV14 and TRBJ2-7 gives the full variable domain: EAGVTQFPSHSVIEKGQTVTLRCDPISGHDNLYWYRRVMGKEIKFLLHFVKESKQDESGMPNNRFLAERTGGTYSTLKVQPAELEDSGVYFCASSQDVGSSYEQYFGPGTRLTVT.

The chain has TRBV19 and TRBJ2-6; D may be TRBD1 (5 bases). The germline V gene encodes CDR1 LNHDA and CDR2 SQIVND (reference sequence). The ends were cut back, 5 bases at V and 0 bases at J, with 11 bases in the middle. This CDR3 is 16 amino acids long. The CDR3 nucleotides read TGTGCCAGTAGTCCCCGCAGGGTCTCTGGGGCCAACGTCCTGACTTTC. It translates to CASSPRRVSGANVLTF.

V is TRBV4-3 and J is TRBJ2-3; 7 bases map to TRBD1. This CDR3 comprises 15 residues. The germline gives CDR1 LGHNA, CDR2 YSLEER. With 4 bases clipped from V and 4 bases from J, the junction kept 8 bases outside the gene matches. The CDR3 DNA is TGCGCCAGCAGCCCCGCCACAGGGGACCCAGATACGCAGTATTTT. Protein product: CASSPATGDPDTQYF.

The chain recombines TRBV7-2 with TRBJ2-4; TRBD2 matches 11 bases. V was clipped by 5 bases and J by 6 bases; unmatched bases: 3. Looked up from germline, CDR1 is SGHTA and CDR2 is FQGNSA. The CDR3 spans 14 residues. The CDR3 nucleotides are TGTGCCAGCAGCACCACTAGCGGGAGAAACATTCAGTACTTC. This sequence encodes CASSTTSGRNIQYF. Together with reference TRBV7-2 and TRBJ2-4, the CDR3 gives the full variable domain: GAGVSQSPSNKVTEKGKDVELRCDPISGHTALYWYRQSLGQGLEFLIYFQGNSAPDKSGLPSDRFSAERTGGSVSTLTIQRTQQEDSAVYLCASSTTSGRNIQYFGAGTRLSVL.

The chain is built from TRBV9 and TRBJ1-1; unclear D gene. Per the germline V gene, CDR1 is SGDLS and CDR2 is YYNGEE. The CDR3 has 13 amino acids. V lost 4 bases and J 0 bases, leaving 7 bases between the germline ends. DNA for the CDR3: TGTGCCAGCAGCTCCACCCTGAACACTGAAGCTTTCTTT. This translates into CASSSTLNTEAFF.

V is TRBV2 and J is TRBJ1-3, with D possibly being TRBD1 (6 bases). V was pared by 5 bases and J by 2 bases, with 13 bases between. From germline, CDR1 is SNHLY and CDR2 FYNNEI. The CDR3 sequence is 15 residues long. The CDR3 DNA sequence: TGTGCCAGCAGTCGCTCCGGGACAACTGGAAACACCATATATTTT. Translated: CASSRSGTTGNTIYF.

For this clone: A junction boundary mismatches the germline segment, possibly from a read error. This chain connects TRBV7-7 to TRBJ2-7; D remains ambiguous. The CDR3 length is 14 residues. Germline CDR1 reads SSHAT; CDR2 reads FNYEAQ (reference sequence). The CDR3 DNA is TGTGCTAGCAGCTTAGATGGAGAGCCTCCCGAGCAGTACTTC. Amino acids: CASSLDGEPPEQYF.